This T cell receptor beta chain stems from a study of cytomegalovirus exposure and HLA in healthy donors. A note on this clone: What it recognizes is unknown.

This CDR3 has 14 amino acids. Germline loops: CDR1 SGHKS, CDR2 YYEKEE (reference sequence). V gave up 0 bases and J gave up 1 base, with 7 bases separating them. PCR amplification relied on 60 Vbeta primers (plus 13 Jbeta primers). The assay was immunoSEQ multiplex PCR, and TCRdb's table has in-frame clones only and misses some. The profile shows fewer than 110,000 clones, more than 75% of them singletons. The study, taken as a whole, reports: Reports credit the classifier with highly specific, highly sensitive diagnosis of cytomegalovirus status. Researchers counted over 150 TCR beta chains as cytomegalovirus-associated. Analysis was performed later, and it showed HLA-associated TCR beta chains to be more clonally expanded than equally common others.

Material for sequencing was PBMCs. This chain links TRBV5-5 with TRBJ1-1; D is uncertain. The source is a woman in her late teens or twenties in good health and CMV-seropositive. The chain's CDR3 is CASSLGLQNTEAFF. DNA for the CDR3: TGTGCCAGCAGCTTGGGACTCCAGAACACTGAAGCTTTCTTT.